The entry below gives a single TCR beta chain sequence along with its context. Its antigen is still unknown. Looked up from germline, CDR1 is MNHEY and CDR2 is SVGAGI. The CDR3 length is 12 residues. The data were taken from a study of monozygotic twins with inflammatory bowel disease. TCRdb re-called the 5' RACE reads, yielding one record per CDR3 amino acid sequence without DNA. Recorded for this sample: approximately 400,000 distinct CDR3 sequences. General study findings and limits: Compared with healthy co-twins, IBD patients showed reduced TCRbeta repertoire diversity by inverse Simpson.

The sequence came from a human donor with ulcerative colitis or Crohn's disease, or a healthy co-twin of an affected twin (not recorded which). The sample was blood. The chain couples TRBV6-5 to TRBJ1-2; the TCRdb D gene call, TRBD1, has no DNA to confirm it. CDR3 amino acids: CASGGRLNSYTF.